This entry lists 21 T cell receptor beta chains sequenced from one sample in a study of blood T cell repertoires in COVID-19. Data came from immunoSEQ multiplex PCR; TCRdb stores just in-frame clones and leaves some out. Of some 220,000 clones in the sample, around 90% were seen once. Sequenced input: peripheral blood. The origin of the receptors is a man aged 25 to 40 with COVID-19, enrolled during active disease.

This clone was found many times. The CDR3 protein is CSAVRGRGEKLFF. The CDR3 DNA follows: TGCAGCGCCGTCAGGGGGAGAGGAGAAAAACTGTTTTTT. The chain combines TRBV29-1 with TRBJ1-4; 7 bases line up with TRBD1. CDR1 is SQVTM, CDR2 ANQGSEA, per germline. This CDR3 has 13 amino acids. The V segment lost 7 bases and the J segment 8 bases; nucleotides outside the gene matches: 10. Using reference TRBV29-1 and TRBJ1-4 for the parts outside the CDR3, the full variable domain is SAVISQKPSRDICQRGTSLTIQCQVDSQVTMMFWYRQQPGQSLTLIATANQGSEATYESGFVIDKFPISRPNLTFSTLTVSNMSPEDSSIYLCSAVRGRGEKLFFGSGTQLSVL.

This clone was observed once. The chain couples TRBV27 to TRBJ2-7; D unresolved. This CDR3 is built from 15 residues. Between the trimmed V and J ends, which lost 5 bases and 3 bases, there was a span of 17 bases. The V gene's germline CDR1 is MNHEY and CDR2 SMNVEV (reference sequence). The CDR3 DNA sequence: TGTGCCAGCAGTCCCCGTGTGGGCAGCTTCTACGAGCAGTACTTC. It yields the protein CASSPRVGSFYEQYF.

The CDR3 bases are TGCGCCAGCAGCCAAGAATCAAATCAGCCCCAGCATTTT. Translating gives CASSQESNQPQHF. This rearrangement joins TRBV4-1 to TRBJ1-5; no definite D call. Germline V gene data show CDR1 as MGHRA and CDR2 as YSYEKL. This CDR3 region has 13 residues. V dropped 0 bases and J dropped 4 bases, with 4 bases sitting between them.

CDR3 DNA: TGCGCCAGCAGCGAGGGACTAGCGGCTTACAATGAGCAGTTCTTC. Translating it yields CASSEGLAAYNEQFF. This chain uses TRBV5-1 with TRBJ2-1, with 11 bases matching TRBD2. The V segment lost 4 bases and the J segment 4 bases; nucleotides outside the gene matches: 4. The CDR3 loop spans 15 amino acids. Germline CDR1 is SGHRS and CDR2 is YFSETQ. The variable domain in full, completed from reference TRBV5-1 and TRBJ2-1, reads KAGVTQTPRYLIKTRGQQVTLSCSPISGHRSVSWYQQTPGQGLQFLFEYFSETQRNKGNFPGRFSGRQFSNSRSEMNVSTLELGDSALYLCASSEGLAAYNEQFFGPGTRLTVL.

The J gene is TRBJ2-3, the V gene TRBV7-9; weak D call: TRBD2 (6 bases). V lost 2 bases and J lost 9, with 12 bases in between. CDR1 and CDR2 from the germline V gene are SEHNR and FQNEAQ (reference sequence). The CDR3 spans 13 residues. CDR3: CASSLMSSGTQYF. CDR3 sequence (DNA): TGTGCCAGCAGCTTAATGAGTAGCGGAACGCAGTATTTT.

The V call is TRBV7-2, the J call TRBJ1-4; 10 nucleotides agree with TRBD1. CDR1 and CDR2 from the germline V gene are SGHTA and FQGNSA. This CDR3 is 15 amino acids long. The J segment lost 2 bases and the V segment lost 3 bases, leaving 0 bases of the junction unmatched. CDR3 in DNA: TGTGCCAGCAGCTTGGACAGGGGGACTAATGAAAAACTGTTTTTT. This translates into CASSLDRGTNEKLFF.

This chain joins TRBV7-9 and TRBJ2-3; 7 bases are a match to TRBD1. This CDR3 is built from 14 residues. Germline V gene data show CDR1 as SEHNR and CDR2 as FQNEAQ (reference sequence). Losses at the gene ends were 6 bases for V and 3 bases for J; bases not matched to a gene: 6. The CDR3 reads CASSRDRLTDTQYF. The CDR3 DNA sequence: TGTGCCAGCAGTAGGGACAGATTAACAGATACGCAGTATTTT. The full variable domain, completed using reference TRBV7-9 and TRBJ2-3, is DTGVSQNPRHKITKRGQNVTFRCDPISEHNRLYWYRQTLGQGPEFLTYFQNEAQLEKSRLLSDRFSAERPKGSFSTLEIQRTEQGDSAMYLCASSRDRLTDTQYFGPGTRLTVL.

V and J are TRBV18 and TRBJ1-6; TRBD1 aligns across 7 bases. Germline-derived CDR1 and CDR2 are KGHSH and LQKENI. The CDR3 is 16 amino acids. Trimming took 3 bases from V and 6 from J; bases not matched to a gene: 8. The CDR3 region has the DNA TGTGCCAGCTCACCGTGGGACAGCCAAGCTAATTCACCCCTCCACTTT. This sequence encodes CASSPWDSQANSPLHF. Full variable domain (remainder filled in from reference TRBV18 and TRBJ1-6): NAGVMQNPRHLVRRRGQEARLRCSPMKGHSHVYWYRQLPEEGLKFMVYLQKENIIDESGMPKERFSAEFPKEGPSILRIQQVVRGDSAAYFCASSPWDSQANSPLHFGNGTRLTVT.

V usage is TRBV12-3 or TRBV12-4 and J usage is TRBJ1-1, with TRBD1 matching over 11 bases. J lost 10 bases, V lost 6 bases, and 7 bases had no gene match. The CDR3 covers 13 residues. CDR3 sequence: CASSRTGGAVAFF. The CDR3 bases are TGTGCCAGCAGCCGGACAGGGGGCGCGGTAGCTTTCTTT.

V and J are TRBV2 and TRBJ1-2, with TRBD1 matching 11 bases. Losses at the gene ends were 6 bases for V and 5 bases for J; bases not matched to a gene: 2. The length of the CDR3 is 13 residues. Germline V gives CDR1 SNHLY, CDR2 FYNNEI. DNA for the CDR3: TGTGCCAGCAGGGGACAGGGGGATTATGGCTACACCTTC. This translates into CASRGQGDYGYTF.

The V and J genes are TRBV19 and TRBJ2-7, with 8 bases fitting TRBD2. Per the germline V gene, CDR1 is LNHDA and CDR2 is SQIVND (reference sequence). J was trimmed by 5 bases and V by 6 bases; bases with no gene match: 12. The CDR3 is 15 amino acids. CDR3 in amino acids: CASRVTSAEVDEQYF. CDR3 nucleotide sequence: TGTGCCAGTAGGGTGACTAGCGCAGAGGTAGACGAGCAGTACTTC.

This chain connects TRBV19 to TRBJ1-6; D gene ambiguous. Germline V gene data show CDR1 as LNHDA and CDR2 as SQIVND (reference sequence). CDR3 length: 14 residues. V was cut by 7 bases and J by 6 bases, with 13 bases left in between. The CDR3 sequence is CASNEYASNSPLHF. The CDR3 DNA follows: TGTGCCAGTAATGAGTATGCGAGTAATTCACCCCTCCACTTT.

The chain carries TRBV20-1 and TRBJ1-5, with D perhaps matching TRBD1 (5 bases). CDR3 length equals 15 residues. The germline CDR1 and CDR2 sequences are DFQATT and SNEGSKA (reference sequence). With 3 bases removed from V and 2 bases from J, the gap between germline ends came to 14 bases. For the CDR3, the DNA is TGCAGTGCTAGTGCGTCAGGGTTGGGCAATCAGCCCCAGCATTTT. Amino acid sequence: CSASASGLGNQPQHF.

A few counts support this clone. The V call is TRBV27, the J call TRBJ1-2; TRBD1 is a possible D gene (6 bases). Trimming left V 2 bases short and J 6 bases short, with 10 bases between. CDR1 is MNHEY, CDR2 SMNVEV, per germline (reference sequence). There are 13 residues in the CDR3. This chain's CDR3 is CASSLGGGDGYTF. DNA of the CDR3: TGTGCCAGCAGTTTAGGAGGGGGGGATGGCTACACCTTC.

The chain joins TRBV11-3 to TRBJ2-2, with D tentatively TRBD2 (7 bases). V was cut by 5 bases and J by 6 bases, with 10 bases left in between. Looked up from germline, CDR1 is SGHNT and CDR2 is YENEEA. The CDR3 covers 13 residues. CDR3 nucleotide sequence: TGTGCCAGCAGCCTAGGGGGGGCCGGGGAGCTGTTTTTT. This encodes CASSLGGAGELFF.

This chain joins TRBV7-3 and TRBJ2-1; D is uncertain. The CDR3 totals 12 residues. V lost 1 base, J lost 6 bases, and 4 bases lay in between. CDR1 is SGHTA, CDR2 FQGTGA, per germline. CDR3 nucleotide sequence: TGTGCCAGCAGCTTAAGCGGCAATGAGCAGTTCTTC. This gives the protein CASSLSGNEQFF.

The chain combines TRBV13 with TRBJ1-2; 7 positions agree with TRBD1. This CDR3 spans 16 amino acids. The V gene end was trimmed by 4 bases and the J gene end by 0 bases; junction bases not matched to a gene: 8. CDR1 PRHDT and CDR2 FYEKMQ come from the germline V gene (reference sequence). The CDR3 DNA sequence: TGTGCCAGCAGCTCGGGACAGTTGATTTCTAACTATGGCTACACCTTC. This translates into CASSSGQLISNYGYTF. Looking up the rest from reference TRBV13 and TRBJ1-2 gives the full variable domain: AAGVIQSPRHLIKEKRETATLKCYPIPRHDTVYWYQQGPGQDPQFLISFYEKMQSDKGSIPDRFSAQQFSDYHSELNMSSLELGDSALYFCASSSGQLISNYGYTFGSGTRLTVV.

In DNA form, the CDR3 reads TGCAGCGTTGAAGTGGGGGCAGGGAATGGCTACACCTTC. It codes for CSVEVGAGNGYTF. This rearrangement joins TRBV29-1 to TRBJ1-2, with a possible D match to TRBD1 (6 bases). V was cut by 1 base and J by 6 bases, with 12 bases left in between. The V gene's germline CDR1 is SQVTM and CDR2 ANQGSEA. CDR3 length: 13 residues.

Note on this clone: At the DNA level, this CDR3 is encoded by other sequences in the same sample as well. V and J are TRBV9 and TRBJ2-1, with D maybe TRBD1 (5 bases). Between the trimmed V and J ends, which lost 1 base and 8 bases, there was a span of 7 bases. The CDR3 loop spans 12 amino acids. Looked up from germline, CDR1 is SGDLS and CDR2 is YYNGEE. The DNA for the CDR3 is TGTGCCAGCAGCGTACAGGGCGATGAGCAGTTCTTC. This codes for CASSVQGDEQFF.

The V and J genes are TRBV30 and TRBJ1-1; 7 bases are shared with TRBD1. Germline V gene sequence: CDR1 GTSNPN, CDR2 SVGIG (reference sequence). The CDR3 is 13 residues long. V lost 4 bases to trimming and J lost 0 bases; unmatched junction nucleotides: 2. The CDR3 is CAWMGQLNTEAFF. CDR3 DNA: TGTGCCTGGATGGGACAGTTGAACACTGAAGCTTTCTTT.

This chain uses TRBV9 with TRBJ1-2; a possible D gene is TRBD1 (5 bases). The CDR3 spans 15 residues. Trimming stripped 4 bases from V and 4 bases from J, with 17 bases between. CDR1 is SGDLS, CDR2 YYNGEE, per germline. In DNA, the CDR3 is TGTGCCAGCAGCCGGGGGGGGTCGGCCCGCTATGGCTACACCTTC. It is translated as CASSRGGSARYGYTF.